This T cell receptor (beta chain) originates from a study of blood T cell repertoires in COVID-19. Profiled with immunoSEQ multiplex PCR; TCRdb holds only in-frame clones, not every one. The sample has 150,000 to 200,000 clones, about 77% seen once. The germline CDR1 and CDR2 sequences are SEHNR and FQNEAQ (reference sequence). The trim removed 3 bases at V and 3 bases at J, leaving 16 bases unmatched. This CDR3 has 19 residues. This clone was recorded a few times. The sequenced sample was PBMCs or T cells enriched from blood (not recorded which). This receptor was taken from a woman aged 45-65 years with acute COVID-19. The rearrangement links TRBV7-9 to TRBJ1-3; 8 bases line up with TRBD1. In nucleotides, the CDR3 is TGTGCCAGCAGCTTGAGGGGACAGGTCAACCCGGCGGATGGAAACACCATATATTTT. This translates into CASSLRGQVNPADGNTIYF.